This TCR beta chain was identified in a study of cytomegalovirus exposure and HLA in healthy donors (dated by TCRdb to about 2017). As for the study more broadly: An earlier analysis of roughly 610 of the donors reported over 250 Gb of sequence data and 95 million to 120 million unique TCR beta sequences obtained from some 200 million T cells. An early release that covered roughly 600 HLA-typed donors contained about 290 gigabases of sequencing data and 75 million to 100 million unique TCR sequences. The genetic ancestry cluster associated with self-reported Caucasian donors included about 81% of the 300 to 450 genotyped donors. The study aimed to test whether cataloging public T cell receptors could reveal signatures of past pathogen exposure. The T cell repertoires of 550 to 850 subjects were profiled by immunosequencing and related to cytomegalovirus serostatus. In addition to the first cohort of roughly 700 subjects, a separate validation cohort of 120 different subjects was used. To predict cytomegalovirus infection status, the study brought together high-throughput TCR immunosequencing, statistical association of individual TCRs with disease status, and machine learning. To study patterns of TCR occurrence, a later analysis re-analyzed previously published TCR beta repertoires from under 750 donors and added high-resolution HLA genotyping. The later analysis used no new phenotypic data to find candidate immune exposures, relying instead on TCR beta sequences and their occurrence across donors. In an earlier analysis of roughly 580 of the donors, high-throughput TCR beta sequencing was used to judge whether each TCR beta V gene segment behaved as functional or pseudogenic. Alongside the repertoire data, information on donor age, sex, ethnicity and CMV serostatus was compiled. A later genetic analysis took genome-wide SNP genotypes for about 65% of the 666 donors and used that subset as a discovery cohort. Every repertoire in the discovery cohort had been generated on one and the same sequencing platform. HLA typing included class I and class II loci at four-digit resolution. The number of typed donors differed by locus: roughly 620-640 for A, B, C, DRB1 and DQB1; approximately 520 for DQA1; over 600 for DPA1; and some 450 for DPB1. A few DR-DQ haplotypes were treated as single units for association and clustering because of strong linkage in the cohort. Across approximately 420 genotyped donors of the cohort, an average of approximately 240,000 unique TCR beta nucleotide sequences per donor were sequenced, and about a sixth of those sequences were non-productive. Overall results and qualifications from the work: In a later genetic analysis, a missense DCLRE1C variant was associated with V-gene and J-gene trimming of TCR beta chains, and the association was replicated in an independent cohort. The earlier analysis of almost 600 of the donors excluded seventeen rarely observed V segments, including chromosome 9 orphons, because counts were too low. In a later analysis, most CMV-associated TCR beta chains were found to appear HLA-restricted, with HLA associations seemingly driven largely by CMV exposure. Some IMGT-functional V segments, including TRBV6-2 and TRBV6-3, could not be distinguished by the 87-base-pair reads and were therefore excluded. When HLA alleles, especially DR and DQ, strongly co-occurred, TCR associations were difficult to assign to individual alleles. The authors suggested that the approach could potentially be generalized to other disease states and immunological phenotypes. Across donors, most TCR sequences were observed very rarely, whereas some public TCRs were present in many individuals. Immune exposure information for the cohort was limited to CMV serostatus. Broadly in line with IMGT annotations, most TCR beta V segments showed up in productive rearrangements about 87% or about 30% of the time in an earlier analysis of 450 to 750 of the donors. The study listed around 160 TCR beta chains as associated with cytomegalovirus. In a later analysis, TCR association rates were found to vary across HLA loci, with the most associated TCRs seen for DRB1 alleles and the fewest for HLA-C alleles. In vitro tests confirmed that three of the cytomegalovirus-associated TCR beta chains recognize cytomegalovirus antigens. Linkage disequilibrium might explain the correlated functional status among segregating V segments, but an unknown experimental factor could not be excluded. In a later analysis, HLA-associated TCR beta chains showed more clonal expansion and lower generation probabilities than non-associated chains that were equally common. HLA typing was unavailable for some donors at each locus, so association tests used only the typed subset. The classifier was reported to diagnose cytomegalovirus status with high specificity and sensitivity in both the original cohort and the validation cohort. A later genetic analysis reported fewer N-insertions in productive TCRs among donors in an Asian-associated ancestry cluster than the roughly 700-donor mean. The cohort was sequenced for TCR beta chains only, and without alpha or paired-chain data the features that could be detected were limited. In a later analysis, some 17,000 TCR beta sequences were associated with specific HLA alleles at a false discovery rate of 0.05. A further reported finding was that TCR beta sequences accurately predicted the HLA-A and HLA-B alleles for most subjects in the first cohort. According to a later analysis, parvovirus B19, influenza, CMV and Epstein-Barr virus appeared linked to several top co-occurrence clusters. Sequencing depth was assumed to be roughly uniform across donors in the presence/absence analyses, though that assumption may not hold. A cluster of highly shared sequence variants was judged likely to be a technical artifact of the sequencing pipeline.

Libraries came from the immunoSEQ multiplex PCR assay. For the multiplex PCR, a mixture combining 60 forward primers for TCR Vbeta segments and 13 reverse primers for TCR Jbeta segments was used. Amplification of the CDR3 region of rearranged TCR beta genes was performed with a multiplex PCR assay on genomic DNA. The amplified TCR beta libraries were sequenced on the Illumina HiSeq System as 87-base-pair reads. Processing in the source paper ran as follows. In a later analysis, tens of millions of unique TCR beta chains were counted across the roughly 700 repertoires, and about 10 million of these chains were shared by at least two donors. Raw reads were error-corrected and collapsed into unique sequences by a nearest-neighbor algorithm in which closely related sequences were merged to remove PCR and sequencing errors. CDR3 sequences were aligned to IMGT reference sequences to assign V, D and J gene segments. Each retained sequence needed at least a six-nucleotide match to both a V gene segment and a J gene segment. Rearrangements were classified as productive when the CDR3 lacked stop codons and remained in frame with V and J, and all other rearrangements were classified as non-productive. Following IMGT convention, CDR3 was defined as the stretch from the second conserved V-encoded cysteine to the conserved J-encoded phenylalanine. In an earlier analysis of around 640 of the donors, sequences lacking an unambiguous match to a single V gene segment were excluded. In an earlier analysis of some 590 of the donors, V segments were called functional above 56.7% productive rearrangements and were called segregating when the between-donor standard deviation exceeded 5%. To diagnose cytomegalovirus status from the catalog of TCR beta chain sequences, a statistical classification framework was built. In a later analysis, TCR nucleotide sequences were compared against IMGT/GENE-DB human TR gene sequences so that V and J genes could be assigned. In a later analysis, CDR3 sequences and most-parsimonious VDJ recombination scenarios were assigned using the TCRdist pipeline. In a later analysis, each TCR beta chain was defined by its CDR3 amino acid sequence together with its V-gene family, and reads without a unique V-gene family were excluded. In a later analysis, a few hundred highly shared, low-generation-probability nucleotide sequences were removed to address suspected cross-contamination and a sequencing artifact. In a later analysis, a clonal expansion index was calculated for each public chain from normalized within-repertoire ranks of inferred template counts. Generation probabilities in a later analysis came from a VDJ recombination model fitted to out-of-frame rearrangements, and those results were checked against IGoR. In a later analysis, hypergeometric tests were used to score TCR-TCR, TCR-HLA and TCR-CMV co-occurrence, with a repertoire-size bias correction applied to TCR pairs. A later analysis estimated false discovery rates by permuting HLA or CMV assignments 20 times. In a later analysis, co-occurring TCRs were grouped using DBSCAN, and TCRdist sequence similarity was added for clustering within HLA-allele-positive subsets. Repertoires with fewer than 30,000 or more than 120,000 public chains were left out of co-occurrence clustering, as were about 5 repertoires with anomalous nucleotide sharing. This immuneACCESS table, as held by TCRdb, lists in-frame sequences with V and J called but not all clones. Of the missing ones, under half trace to an unresolved V gene in checked studies; the others have no known cause. D and trimming were read from the DNA, whereas the V and J calls and clone size are those reported in that table. Across this sample there are about 90,000 clones, with around 80% seen only once. Of the sample, approximately 2.8% falls within the top ten clones.

The CDR3 sequence holds 14 residues, the cysteine and phenylalanine included. The entry retains the CDR3 DNA only, 42 bases that are in frame from base 1. The germline V gene gives CDR1 as MNHEY and CDR2 as SVGAGI. The V and J ends are trimmed by 6 bases and 5 bases, leaving 16 bases between them. In the case of this clone: Its antigen remains undetermined. Base quality data are lacking; no much larger clone is found one base away.

The cohort was made up of 666 healthy bone marrow donors. At the time of sampling, every cohort member was nominally healthy, though immune exposures that went unrecorded were likely present. The donor was CMV seronegative and belonged to the group of 320 or so seronegative cohort members. Each donor provided a peripheral blood sample, and peripheral blood mononuclear cells were used for TCR beta sequencing. The Qiagen DNeasy Blood Extraction Kit was used to extract genomic DNA from the blood cell samples. The chain uses TRBV6-5 and TRBJ1-1; a weak D assignment points to TRBD1 (6 bases agree). Sequencing was done on a sample of PBMCs. This TCR was recovered from a man aged 25 to 40 in good health and CMV-seronegative. The encoded CDR3 is CASSQRQERTEAFF. The nucleotide sequence reads as follows: TGTGCCAGCAGCCAACGACAGGAGAGGACTGAAGCTTTCTTT.